The present T cell receptor beta chain was sequenced within a study of CD8 T cells in ankylosing spondylitis. Whole-study findings and limits: Typical of ankylosing spondylitis blood, it appeared, was a TCR beta motif of about eight highly homologous variants. Disease-linked clones bore a CD8+ phenotype, appearing relatively rarely in peripheral blood.

Comments on this clonotype: What it recognizes is unknown.

Trimming stripped 5 bases from V and 3 bases from J, with 16 bases between. Germline V gives CDR1 SGHVS, CDR2 FNYEAQ. The CDR3 totals 15 residues. From the 5' RACE reads, TCRdb called clonotypes with MiXCR, one entry per CDR3 protein. The top ten clones hold 4.3% of a sample with more than 150,000 distinct CDR3 sequences, about 18% of them seen once. The sequence derives from a male donor aged 5 to 29 with ankylosing spondylitis or in good health (not recorded which). Material: blood, either unsorted or a sorted T cell fraction (not recorded which). This chain connects TRBV7-6 to TRBJ1-1; TRBD1 might be the D (6 bases). DNA for the CDR3: TGTGCCAGCAGCCCGTCCCACAGGGCGGACACTGAAGCTTTCTTT. It encodes CASSPSHRADTEAFF.